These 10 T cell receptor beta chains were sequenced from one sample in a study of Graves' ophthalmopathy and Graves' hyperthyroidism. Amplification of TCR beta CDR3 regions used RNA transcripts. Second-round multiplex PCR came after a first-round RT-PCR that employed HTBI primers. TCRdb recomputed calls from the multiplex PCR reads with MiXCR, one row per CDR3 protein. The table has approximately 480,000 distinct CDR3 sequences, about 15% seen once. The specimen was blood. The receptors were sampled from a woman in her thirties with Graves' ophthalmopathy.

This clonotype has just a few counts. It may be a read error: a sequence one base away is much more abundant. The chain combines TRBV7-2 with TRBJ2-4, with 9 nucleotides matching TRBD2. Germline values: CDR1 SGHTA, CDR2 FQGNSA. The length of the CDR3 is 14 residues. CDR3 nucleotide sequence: TGTGCCAGCAGCCAGGGACTAGCCAAAAACATTAAGTACTTC. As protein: CASSQGLAKNIKYF.

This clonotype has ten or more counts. CDR3 amino acids: CASSLDGGGSYEQYF. DNA of the CDR3: TGTGCCAGCAGTCTTGACGGGGGAGGCTCCTACGAGCAGTACTTC. The genes are TRBV6-1 and TRBJ2-7; the D gene is possibly TRBD2 (6 bases). Germline CDR1 MNHNS, CDR2 SASEGT. V gave up 5 bases and J gave up 0 bases, with 14 bases separating them. The CDR3 totals 15 residues.

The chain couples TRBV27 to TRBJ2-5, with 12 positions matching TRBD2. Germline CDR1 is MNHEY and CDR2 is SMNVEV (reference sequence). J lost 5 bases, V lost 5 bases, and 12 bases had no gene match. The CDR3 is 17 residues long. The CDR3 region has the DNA TGTGCCAGCAGTCCCCGACTAGCGGGAGTGTGGGTCGAGACCCAGTACTTC. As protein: CASSPRLAGVWVETQYF.

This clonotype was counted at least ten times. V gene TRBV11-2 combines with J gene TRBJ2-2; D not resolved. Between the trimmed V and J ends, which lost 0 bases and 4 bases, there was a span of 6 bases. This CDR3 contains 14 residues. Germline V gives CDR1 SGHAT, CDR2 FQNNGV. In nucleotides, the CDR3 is TGTGCCAGCAGCTTAGAAGGGCTCACCGGGGAGCTGTTTTTT. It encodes CASSLEGLTGELFF. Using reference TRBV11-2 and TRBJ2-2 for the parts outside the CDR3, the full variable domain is EAGVAQSPRYKIIEKRQSVAFWCNPISGHATLYWYQQILGQGPKLLIQFQNNGVVDDSQLPKDRFSAERLKGVDSTLKIQPAKLEDSAVYLCASSLEGLTGELFFGEGSRLTVL.

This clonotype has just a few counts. For the CDR3, the DNA is TGCGCCAGCAGCGCAGGGTCTGCCCCAGTTTCGGGCCAGTACTTC. Translated: CASSAGSAPVSGQYF. The chain combines TRBV5-1 with TRBJ2-5, with D possibly matching TRBD1 (5 bases). Deletions cut 4 bases from V and 10 bases from J, with 23 bases between. This CDR3 spans 15 amino acids. Germline CDR1 SGHRS, CDR2 YFSETQ.

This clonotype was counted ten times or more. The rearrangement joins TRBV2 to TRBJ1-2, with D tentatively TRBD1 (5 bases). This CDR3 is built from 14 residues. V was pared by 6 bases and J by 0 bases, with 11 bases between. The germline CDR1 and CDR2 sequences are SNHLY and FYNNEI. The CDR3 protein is CASRVPGTNYGYTF. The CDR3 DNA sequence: TGTGCCAGCAGGGTACCAGGGACTAACTATGGCTACACCTTC.

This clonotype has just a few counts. The CDR3 region is CASSLKERGLLNTGELFF. The CDR3 DNA sequence: TGTGCCAGCAGCTTAAAGGAGAGAGGTCTTCTGAACACCGGGGAGCTGTTTTTT. The chain joins TRBV11-2 to TRBJ2-2; D is uncertain. Germline lookup yields CDR1 SGHAT and CDR2 FQNNGV. V was shortened by 2 bases and J by 1 base, with 17 bases between the two germline ends. The CDR3 extends over 18 amino acids.

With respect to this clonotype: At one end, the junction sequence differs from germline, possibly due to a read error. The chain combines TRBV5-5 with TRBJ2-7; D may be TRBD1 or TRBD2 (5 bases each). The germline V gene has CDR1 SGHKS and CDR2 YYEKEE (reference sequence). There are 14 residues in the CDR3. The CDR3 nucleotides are TGTGCCATCAGCTTTTCAGGGAGCTCCTACGAGCAGTACTTC. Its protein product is CAISFSGSSYEQYF.

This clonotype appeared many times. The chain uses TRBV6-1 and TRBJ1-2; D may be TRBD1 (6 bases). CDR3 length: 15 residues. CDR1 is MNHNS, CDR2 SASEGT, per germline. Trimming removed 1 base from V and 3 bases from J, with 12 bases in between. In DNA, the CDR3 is TGTGCCAGCAGTGAAGTCGACAGGTTATACTATGGCTACACCTTC. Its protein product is CASSEVDRLYYGYTF.

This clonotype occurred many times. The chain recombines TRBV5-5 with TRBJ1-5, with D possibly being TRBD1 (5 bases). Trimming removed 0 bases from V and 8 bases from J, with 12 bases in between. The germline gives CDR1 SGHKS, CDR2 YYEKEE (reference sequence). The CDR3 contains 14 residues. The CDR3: CASSLAAGREPQHF. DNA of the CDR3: TGTGCCAGCAGCTTGGCCGCAGGGAGGGAGCCCCAGCATTTT. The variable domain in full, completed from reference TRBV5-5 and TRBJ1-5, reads DAGVTQSPTHLIKTRGQQVTLRCSPISGHKSVSWYQQVLGQGPQFIFQYYEKEERGRGNFPDRFSARQFPNYSSELNVNALLLGDSALYLCASSLAAGREPQHFGDGTRLSIL.